This paragraph covers one TCR beta chain sequence. The antigen is undetermined. The data derive from a study of a mutant IDH1 vaccine in newly diagnosed glioma. Time point defined: week 5, during vaccination. Mutant IDH1 20-mer peptide, at 300 ug, made up each vaccine dose, with topical imiquimod. Assay used: immunoSEQ multiplex PCR; TCRdb lists only in-frame clones, some missing. The sample has 40,000 to 65,000 clones, just under 80% seen once. Trimming stripped 2 bases from V and 7 bases from J, with 9 bases between. The CDR3 totals 13 residues. CDR1 is SGHKS and CDR2 is YYEKEE in the germline V gene (reference sequence).

Sequencing was performed on PBMCs, taken from a glioma patient whose treatment included an IDH1 peptide vaccine. The TCR comes from a woman in her thirties or forties with glioma. The rearrangement uses TRBV5-5 and TRBJ2-2; D gene unclear. CDR3 nucleotides: TGTGCCAGCAGCTTTTTGATAGGCGGGGAGCTGTTTTTT. Its translation is CASSFLIGGELFF.